These 29 T cell receptor beta chains were sequenced from one sample in a study of cytomegalovirus exposure and HLA in healthy donors. The PCR was carried out with 60 Vbeta primers and 13 Jbeta primers. The protocol was immunoSEQ multiplex PCR, while the TCRdb copy is restricted to in-frame clones and leaves out a portion. The data hold under 130,000 clones, with 78% observed a single time. Source material: PBMCs. These receptors were obtained from a man in his thirties or forties in good health and CMV-seronegative.

The chain joins TRBV2 to TRBJ2-2, with TRBD2 matching over 12 bases. The CDR3 runs to 15 residues. Germline trimming cut 6 bases from V and 6 bases from J; bases unmatched to any gene: 5. Germline assignment: CDR1 SNHLY and CDR2 FYNNEI. CDR3 DNA sequence: TGTGCCAGCAGCGCTAGCGGGGGGGCCTCCGGGGAGCTGTTTTTT. Its protein is CASSASGGASGELFF.

The chain recombines TRBV9 with TRBJ2-4; D possibly corresponds to TRBD2 (6 bases). V was trimmed by 3 bases and J by 3 bases, leaving 16 bases between them. This CDR3 is built from 16 residues. Germline CDR1 reads SGDLS; CDR2 reads YYNGEE. Here the CDR3 reads CASSEFRPGVKNIQYF. The CDR3 nucleotides are TGTGCCAGCAGCGAGTTCCGGCCGGGAGTCAAAAACATTCAGTACTTC. The full variable domain, in which reference TRBV9 and TRBJ2-4 provide the parts outside the CDR3, is DSGVTQTPKHLITATGQRVTLRCSPRSGDLSVYWYQQSLDQGLQFLIQYYNGEERAKGNILERFSAQQFPDLHSELNLSSLELGDSALYFCASSEFRPGVKNIQYFGAGTRLSVL.

The DNA for the CDR3 is TGCGCCAGCAGCTCGGGACTAGCGGGGGGCACAGATACGCAGTATTTT. Its protein product is CASSSGLAGGTDTQYF. This sequence joins TRBV5-1 and TRBJ2-3, with 14 bases fitting TRBD2. The germline V gene has CDR1 SGHRS and CDR2 YFSETQ. This CDR3 has 16 residues. V was pared by 3 bases and J by 1 base, with 1 base of the junction left unmatched.

The rearrangement links TRBV6-5 to TRBJ2-7, with 7 nucleotides matching TRBD2. V lost 4 bases to trimming and J lost 10 bases; unmatched junction nucleotides: 4. Per the germline V gene, CDR1 is MNHEY and CDR2 is SVGAGI. The CDR3 consists of 11 residues. The CDR3 sequence is CASSWGGRQYF. Here the CDR3 DNA reads TGTGCCAGCAGTTGGGGGGGTCGTCAGTACTTC.

This clone was detected only a few times. The rearrangement uses TRBV5-1 and TRBJ2-1; 7 nucleotides line up with TRBD2. Trimming cost V 6 bases and J 7 bases; bases outside gene matches: 7. Per germline, CDR1 SGHRS and CDR2 YFSETQ. The CDR3 is 13 residues long. CDR3 residues: CASTLSAGNEQFF. CDR3 coding DNA: TGCGCCAGCACCCTTTCAGCGGGAAATGAGCAGTTCTTC.

This clone was detected a few times. The chain has TRBV6-6 and TRBJ2-1; 7 positions match TRBD1. After removal of 6 bases from V and 7 bases from J, the junction contained 6 bases not matched to a gene. Per germline, CDR1 MNHNY and CDR2 SVGAGI (reference sequence). This CDR3 is built from 13 residues. The CDR3 loop is CASSPRGFNEQFF. The CDR3 region has the DNA TGTGCCAGCAGCCCCAGGGGGTTTAATGAGCAGTTCTTC.

Here the CDR3 reads CASSLKGATNEKLFF. The CDR3 DNA reads TGTGCCAGCAGCTTGAAGGGGGCAACTAATGAAAAACTGTTTTTT. The chain is built from TRBV5-4 and TRBJ1-4; D might be TRBD1 (6 bases). CDR1 SGHNT and CDR2 YYREEE come from the germline V gene (reference sequence). CDR3 size: 15 residues. V was clipped by 1 base and J by 0 bases, with 7 bases between them.

The chain joins TRBV30 to TRBJ1-1; D is undetermined. The germline V gene encodes CDR1 GTSNPN and CDR2 SVGIG (reference sequence). The CDR3 extends over 14 amino acids. The V and J ends lost 0 bases and 2 bases respectively, with 10 bases between them. The chain's CDR3 is CAWSVRVFNTEAFF. The DNA of the CDR3 is TGTGCCTGGAGTGTACGGGTTTTTAACACTGAAGCTTTCTTT.

This sequence joins TRBV4-3 and TRBJ1-2, with TRBD1 matching 7 bases. The CDR3 totals 17 residues. The germline V gene encodes CDR1 LGHNA and CDR2 YSLEER. V gave up 4 bases and J gave up 4 bases; unmatched junction bases: 15. CDR3 DNA: TGCGCCAGCAGCCCATGGACAGGCGTATCCCTAGTCTATGGCTACACCTTC. This codes for CASSPWTGVSLVYGYTF.

The chain has TRBV6-5 and TRBJ1-2; TRBD1 matches at 8 bases. Losses at the gene ends were 0 bases for V and 4 bases for J; bases not matched to a gene: 7. Germline V lookup: CDR1 MNHEY, CDR2 SVGAGI. The CDR3 has 16 residues. CDR3 sequence (DNA): TGTGCCAGCAGTTACTCGAGGCAGGGGGCTCTCTATGGCTACACCTTC. It yields the protein CASSYSRQGALYGYTF.

The gene calls are TRBV5-1 and TRBJ1-4; 11 bases align to TRBD1. Germline CDR1 and CDR2: SGHRS and YFSETQ. CDR3 length: 19 residues. The V and J ends lost 0 bases and 1 base, in that order; junction bases with no gene match: 8. The CDR3 region is CASSLARTGGFGTNEKLFF. The DNA of the CDR3 is TGCGCCAGCAGCTTGGCGAGGACAGGGGGCTTCGGAACTAATGAAAAACTGTTTTTT.

The gene calls are TRBV5-1 and TRBJ1-2; a weak D match, TRBD1 (6 bases). Trimming took off 0 bases at V and 2 bases at J, with 11 bases between the two ends. The length of the CDR3 is 15 residues. Germline values: CDR1 SGHRS, CDR2 YFSETQ. Here the CDR3 reads CASSLALGQNYGYTF. The CDR3 DNA reads TGCGCCAGCAGCTTGGCCCTCGGACAGAACTATGGCTACACCTTC.

Turning to this clone: Additional DNA sequences in this sample encode the identical CDR3. V is TRBV7-2 and J is TRBJ1-1; a weak D match, TRBD1 (5 bases). The CDR3 contains 13 residues. With 4 bases removed from V and 2 bases from J, the gap between germline ends came to 8 bases. Germline lookup yields CDR1 SGHTA and CDR2 FQGNSA. The CDR3 here is CASSSDRNTEAFF. The CDR3 bases are TGTGCCAGCAGCTCCGACAGAAACACTGAAGCTTTCTTT.

The chain links TRBV13 to TRBJ2-5; D possibly corresponds to TRBD2 (6 bases). CDR3 length: 13 amino acids. V shed 5 bases and J shed 5 bases, with 12 bases lying between them. CDR1 is PRHDT and CDR2 is FYEKMQ in the germline V gene (reference sequence). The CDR3 DNA reads TGTGCCAGCAGCATCCGGGAGATGGAGACCCAGTACTTC. Its translation: CASSIREMETQYF.

The chain links TRBV5-4 to TRBJ1-3, with D possibly TRBD1 on 6 matching bases. Looked up from germline, CDR1 is SGHNT and CDR2 is YYREEE (reference sequence). V was trimmed by 3 bases and J by 7 bases, leaving 20 bases between them. The CDR3 length is 16 residues. Here the CDR3 reads CASSSTVRGRGNTIYF. The CDR3, as DNA: TGTGCCAGCAGCTCTACCGTCCGGGGTAGGGGGAACACCATATATTTT.

The sample holds a few counts of this clone. The chain combines TRBV13 with TRBJ2-7; TRBD1 might be the D (5 bases). Germline values: CDR1 PRHDT, CDR2 FYEKMQ (reference sequence). V was shortened by 0 bases and J by 5 bases, with 17 bases between the two germline ends. This CDR3 has 16 amino acids. Written as DNA, the CDR3 is TGTGCCAGCAGCTTAGGGGGGCTAGGGCAGGACCACGAGCAGTACTTC. As protein: CASSLGGLGQDHEQYF.

The chain is built from TRBV5-3 and TRBJ1-2, with TRBD1 matching over 7 bases. TRBV5-3 is identified as an open reading frame with a role that is uncertain. This CDR3 has 15 residues. J gave up 4 bases and V 4 bases, and 10 bases lay outside the gene matches. CDR3 protein: CARSKLRGFIYGYTF. The DNA for the CDR3 is TGTGCCAGAAGCAAGCTCAGGGGGTTTATCTATGGCTACACCTTC.

V gene TRBV4-1 combines with J gene TRBJ2-7; 12 bases are a match to TRBD2. The CDR3 sequence is 15 residues long. CDR1 and CDR2 from the germline V gene are MGHRA and YSYEKL. The V gene end was trimmed by 2 bases and the J gene end by 4 bases; junction bases not matched to a gene: 3. The CDR3 protein is CASSQSGTSGYEQYF. CDR3 sequence (DNA): TGCGCCAGCAGCCAAAGCGGGACTAGCGGGTACGAGCAGTACTTC.

The chain combines TRBV19 with TRBJ1-5, with 9 bases aligning to TRBD1. CDR3 length: 17 residues. The trim removed 5 bases at V and 5 bases at J, leaving 13 bases unmatched. Germline values: CDR1 LNHDA, CDR2 SQIVND (reference sequence). The CDR3 region is CASSLWTGVFQYQPQHF. Written as DNA, the CDR3 is TGTGCCAGTAGTCTCTGGACAGGGGTATTTCAGTATCAGCCCCAGCATTTT.

This clone was counted a few times. CDR3 sequence reads: CASRDRGKGGYTF. The CDR3 DNA follows: TGTGCCAGCAGAGACAGGGGGAAGGGTGGCTACACCTTC. The genes are TRBV28 and TRBJ1-2; 9 bases match TRBD1. V lost 6 bases, J lost 7 bases, and 6 bases stayed unmatched. Per the germline V gene, CDR1 is MDHEN and CDR2 is SYDVKM. The CDR3 extends over 13 amino acids.

The rearrangement uses TRBV28 and TRBJ1-5, with 7 bases matching TRBD1. V trimming: 6 bases; J trimming: 6 bases; junction bases outside the gene matches: 5. The CDR3 loop spans 13 amino acids. Per the germline V gene, CDR1 is MDHEN and CDR2 is SYDVKM. In DNA form, the CDR3 reads TGTGCCAGCAGGAACAGGGGCTCTCAGCCCCAGCATTTT. As protein: CASRNRGSQPQHF. Drawing the rest from reference TRBV28 and TRBJ1-5, the complete variable domain is DVKVTQSSRYLVKRTGEKVFLECVQDMDHENMFWYRQDPGLGLRLIYFSYDVKMKEKGDIPEGYSVSREKKERFSLILESASTNQTSMYLCASRNRGSQPQHFGDGTRLSIL.

This chain uses TRBV25-1 with TRBJ1-2; 9 bases agree with TRBD1. The CDR3 is 16 amino acids. CDR1 and CDR2 (germline): MGHDK, SYGVNS. V gave up 1 base and J gave up 4 bases; unmatched junction bases: 7. CDR3 DNA sequence: TGTGCCAGCAGTGAATCGGGACAGGGTGTGGGCTATGGCTACACCTTC. The encoded protein is CASSESGQGVGYGYTF.

The V gene is TRBV13, the J gene TRBJ2-7; maybe TRBD1 (6 bases). The germline CDR1 and CDR2 sequences are PRHDT and FYEKMQ (reference sequence). Deletions cut 4 bases from V and 1 base from J, with 11 bases between. The length of the CDR3 is 14 residues. The CDR3 here is CASSWTESSYEQYF. The CDR3 DNA reads as TGTGCCAGCAGCTGGACAGAAAGTTCCTACGAGCAGTACTTC.

The genes are TRBV4-1 and TRBJ1-5, with 9 bases aligning to TRBD1. CDR1 is MGHRA, CDR2 YSYEKL, per germline. The CDR3 runs 16 residues. V lost 0 bases, J lost 4 bases, and 4 bases stayed unmatched. The CDR3 here is CASSQDRTGVNQPQHF. The CDR3 nucleotides are TGCGCCAGCAGCCAAGATAGGACAGGGGTAAATCAGCCCCAGCATTTT.

CDR3 sequence: CASSQPGQISSGNTIYF. The DNA for the CDR3 is TGCGCCAGCAGCCAGCCCGGACAGATTAGCTCTGGAAACACCATATATTTT. V gene TRBV4-1 combines with J gene TRBJ1-3, with D possibly TRBD1 on 6 matching bases. The CDR3 loop spans 17 amino acids. CDR1 is MGHRA and CDR2 is YSYEKL in the germline V gene. V was clipped by 3 bases and J by 0 bases, with 15 bases between them.

This clone was observed a few times. This chain uses TRBV19 with TRBJ1-2; D gene unclear. Germline V lookup: CDR1 LNHDA, CDR2 SQIVND (reference sequence). V was shortened by 3 bases and J by 4 bases, with 6 bases between the two germline ends. The CDR3 loop spans 12 amino acids. CDR3 sequence reads: CASSMSSYGYTF. CDR3 sequence (DNA): TGTGCCAGTAGTATGTCCAGCTATGGCTACACCTTC.

The sample holds a few counts of this clone. The rearrangement links TRBV29-1 to TRBJ2-7; TRBD2 aligns across 7 bases. This CDR3 contains 16 residues. J lost 0 bases, V lost 1 base, and 9 bases had no gene match. Per germline, CDR1 SQVTM and CDR2 ANQGSEA. The CDR3 DNA sequence: TGCAGCGTTGAAGGAGGGCTAGCGGACGGCTCCTACGAGCAGTACTTC. Amino acid sequence: CSVEGGLADGSYEQYF.

This CDR3 reads CATEGDYEQYF. The CDR3, as DNA: TGTGCCACCGAAGGGGACTACGAGCAGTACTTC. The genes are TRBV10-3 and TRBJ2-7; D may be TRBD1 (5 bases). The germline CDR1 and CDR2 sequences are ENHRY and SYGVKD. Trimming shortened V by 10 bases and J by 3 bases, and 10 bases separated the two germline ends. The CDR3 contains 11 residues.

This chain connects TRBV7-9 to TRBJ1-2, with D maybe TRBD1 (5 bases). This CDR3 is built from 17 residues. Germline V gene data show CDR1 as SEHNR and CDR2 as FQNEAQ (reference sequence). V lost 1 base and J lost 4, with 19 bases in between. CDR3 in amino acids: CASSLVPRDSNLYGYTF. CDR3 coding DNA: TGTGCCAGCAGCTTAGTACCGAGAGACAGTAACCTCTATGGCTACACCTTC.